A selection of T cell receptor beta chains follows, all from one sample in a study of blood T cell repertoires in COVID-19. The table came from immunoSEQ multiplex PCR; TCRdb's copy has only in-frame clones and leaves some out. The table lists some 240,000 clones, around 87% of them singletons. Sequenced sample: PBMCs or T cells enriched from blood (not recorded which). These receptors originate from a woman in her 40s with acute COVID-19. The CDR3 runs from the conserved cysteine through the conserved F or W. A D gene is named only where the DNA matches it firmly.

15 TRBJ1-4 - TRBV19 TGTGCCAGTAGTAAGGATCCCGGGTTGAGAGAAAAACTGTTTTTT CASSKDPGLREKLFF
17 TRBJ2-1 - TRBV21-1 TGTGCCAGCACTACCCTTGGCGGGAGGGGGCACGGGGATGAGCAGTTCTTC CASTTLGGRGHGDEQFF
14 TRBJ1-6 TRBD1 TRBV27 TGTGCCAGCAGTATCACAGGGGGCTATTCACCCCTCCACTTT CASSITGGYSPLHF
13 TRBJ2-3 - TRBV11-3 TGTGCCAGCAAAGGGGGTACGACAGATACGCAGTATTTT CASKGGTTDTQYF
16 TRBJ1-6 TRBD1 TRBV5-1 TGCGCCAGCAGCTGGACAGGGAATTCCTATAATTCACCCCTCCACTTT CASSWTGNSYNSPLHF
13 TRBJ2-7 - TRBV24-1 TGTGCCACCAGTGTCCCCCCGGGGGACGAGCAGTACTTC CATSVPPGDEQYF
14 TRBJ1-2 TRBD1 TRBV7-8 TGTGCCAGCAGCTTAAGAGACAGGGGATCTGGCTACACCTTC CASSLRDRGSGYTF
19 TRBJ1-1 TRBD1 TRBV6-1 TGTGCCAGCAGTGAAGCGCTTTGGGGCAGGGGGGAAGTGAACACTGAAGCTTTCTTT CASSEALWGRGEVNTEAFF
14 TRBJ2-7 - TRBV6-4 TGTGCCAGTCACCCAGGGGTCCCCTCCTACGAGCAGTACTTC CASHPGVPSYEQYF
14 TRBJ2-7 TRBD1 TRBV10-3 TGTGCCATCAGCCCCGGACAGGGGGGATACGAGCAGTACTTC CAISPGQGGYEQYF
17 TRBJ1-5 TRBD1 TRBV2 TGTGCCAGCATGAGCCGTATGACAGGGTTGAGCAATCAGCCCCAGCATTTT CASMSRMTGLSNQPQHF
13 TRBJ2-1 TRBD2 TRBV30 TGTGCCTGTACTCTAGCGGGCTACAATGAGCAGTTCTTC CACTLAGYNEQFF
16 TRBJ1-2 TRBD1 TRBV11-3 TGTGCCAGCAGCTTAGATCCAACAGGGGGGTCAAATGGCTACACCTTC CASSLDPTGGSNGYTF
15 TRBJ2-1 - TRBV5-4 TGTGCCAGCACCTCCCGACTAGGCGCCTACAATGAGCAGTTCTTC CASTSRLGAYNEQFF
14 TRBJ2-3 - TRBV13 TGTGCCAGCAGCTCTTCTGATGGGCCAGATACGCAGTATTTT CASSSSDGPDTQYF
14 TRBJ2-2 - TRBV19 TGTGCCAGTAGTATTTCCAGTCTCACCGGGGAGCTGTTTTTT CASSISSLTGELFF
14 TRBJ1-6 - TRBV7-9 TGTGCCAGCAGCTCCGGGGGGTGGAATTCACCCCTCCACTTT CASSSGGWNSPLHF